This is a list of T cell receptor beta chains from one sample in a study of blood T cell repertoires in COVID-19. Libraries were prepared by immunoSEQ multiplex PCR; TCRdb keeps only in-frame clonotypes and omits some of them. The data show a few hundred thousand clones, 84% seen once. The specimen was peripheral blood. The source of these receptors is a man aged 25-45 years with active or convalescent COVID-19. Each CDR3 is given with its conserved first and last residue. A D gene is named only where the DNA matches it firmly. Expanded clones get a size class; other rows say once, few or many, or leave the size out.

>12|TRBJ2-5|-|-|TRBV5-6
TGTGCCAGCTTCGGACTGCGGGAGACCCAGTACTTC
CASFGLRETQYF
>16|TRBJ2-5|-|TRBD1|TRBV5-5
TGTGCCAGCAGCTTCGGGACAGGGGATTTGGGAGAGACCCAGTACTTC
CASSFGTGDLGETQYF
>13|TRBJ2-5|-|-|TRBV12-3/TRBV12-4
TGTGCCAGCAACCTCCGGGGTCAAGAGACCCAGTACTTC
CASNLRGQETQYF
>12|TRBJ2-1|few|TRBD2|TRBV5-1
TGCGCCAGCAGGAGCGGGAACAATGAGCAGTTCTTC
CASRSGNNEQFF
>16|TRBJ2-3|-|TRBD2|TRBV5-6
TGTGCCAGCAGCTTCCCGAAGGCGGGGGGGATGGATACGCAGTATTTT
CASSFPKAGGMDTQYF
>15|TRBJ2-7|once|-|TRBV5-1
TGCGCCAGCAGCTTGGATCGGCCGGGGGTCTACGAGCAGTACTTC
CASSLDRPGVYEQYF
>20|TRBJ1-1|-|-|TRBV18
TGTGCCAGCTCACCACGATCAGCTGGGCAGAGCTCGAGGGGGGGCACTGAAGCTTTCTTT
CASSPRSAGQSSRGGTEAFF
>15|TRBJ1-1|-|-|TRBV4-2
TGTGCCAGCAGCCAAACAGTAGGGGGTTCCACTGAAGCTTTCTTT
CASSQTVGGSTEAFF
>15|TRBJ2-7|-|TRBD1|TRBV28
TGTGCCAGCGGTGGCGTAGGACAGGCGCATTACGAGCAGTACTTC
CASGGVGQAHYEQYF
>13|TRBJ1-1|-|-|TRBV7-3
TGTGCCAGCAGCCAGGAACTGAACACTGAAGCTTTCTTT
CASSQELNTEAFF
>14|TRBJ2-7|-|TRBD2|TRBV28
TGTGCCAGCAGTCGGACTAGAGTCTCCTACGAGCAGTACTTC
CASSRTRVSYEQYF
>13|TRBJ2-1|-|TRBD2|TRBV19
TGTGCCAGCGCGGGAGGCTTATTGAATGAGCAGTTCTTC
CASAGGLLNEQFF
>15|TRBJ1-3|-|-|TRBV5-1
TGCGCCAGCAGCTTGGGCAGGGCCGCTGGAAACACCATATATTTT
CASSLGRAAGNTIYF
>18|TRBJ1-5|-|-|TRBV9
TGTGCCAGCGGGGCCTCCAGGCGGCCACGACTTAGCAATCAGCCCCAGCATTTT
CASGASRRPRLSNQPQHF
>15|TRBJ1-1|-|-|TRBV27
TGTGCCAGCAGTCAAGACGGGCGGAGGAGCACTGAAGCTTTCTTT
CASSQDGRRSTEAFF